This is a list of T cell receptor beta chains from one sample in a study of regulatory T cells in long-lasting Graves disease. TCRdb recomputed calls from the multiplex PCR reads with MiXCR, one row per CDR3 protein. Of 360,000 or so distinct CDR3 sequences listed, about a sixth are singletons. Another study also made use of these data, one on T cells in Graves' hyperthyroidism and ophthalmopathy.

The sample consisted of peripheral blood mononuclear cells (PBMCs), taken at new diagnosis, from a patient treated with antithyroid drugs. The source of these receptors is a woman aged 18-30 years with Graves disease. The CDR3 runs from the conserved cysteine through the conserved F or W. A D gene is named only where the DNA matches it firmly. The size entry is marked missing in some rows and otherwise reads once, few, many or a size class.

DNA: TGCAGTGCTACACCCTGGGCCGAAGCTTTCTTT; CDR3: CSATPWAEAFF; J: TRBJ1-1; D: .; V: TRBV20-1; length: 11; size: many
DNA: TGCAGTGAAAGGGTGGCAGATACGCAGTATTTT; CDR3: CSERVADTQYF; J: TRBJ2-3; D: .; V: TRBV20-1; length: 11; size: many
DNA: TGTGCCATCAGTGGGGGCGGGGAGAGCTCCTACGAGCAGTACTTC; CDR3: CAISGGGESSYEQYF; J: TRBJ2-7; D: .; V: TRBV10-3; length: 15; size: many
DNA: TGTGCCAGCGTCAGCGACAGGGCGACCGGGGAGCTGTTTTTT; CDR3: CASVSDRATGELFF; J: TRBJ2-2; D: TRBD1; V: TRBV25-1; length: 14; size: .
DNA: TGCAGTGCTAGAGATCCCGCCCAGATGACGAATTCACCCCTCCACTTT; CDR3: CSARDPAQMTNSPLHF; J: TRBJ1-6; D: .; V: TRBV20-1; length: 16; size: .
DNA: TGTGCCAGCAGCCCATTGGCTAGCAATCAGCCCCAGCATTTT; CDR3: CASSPLASNQPQHF; J: TRBJ1-5; D: .; V: TRBV7-2; length: 14; size: few
DNA: TGCGCCAGCAGCTTGGAACCACAGGGGGGGGGATTAAATCAGCCCCAGCATTTT; CDR3: CASSLEPQGGGLNQPQHF; J: TRBJ1-5; D: TRBD1; V: TRBV5-1; length: 18; size: .
DNA: TGTGCCAGTACGATAAACACTGAAGCTTTCTTT; CDR3: CASTINTEAFF; J: TRBJ1-1; D: .; V: TRBV28; length: 11; size: many
DNA: TGCAGTGCTACCTCCGGGACAGGTTGGGGCAATCAGCCCCAGCATTTT; CDR3: CSATSGTGWGNQPQHF; J: TRBJ1-5; D: TRBD1; V: TRBV20-1; length: 16; size: many
DNA: TGTGCCAGCAGGGGAAGGTCACTCCTAAACAATCAGCCCCAGCATTTT; CDR3: CASRGRSLLNNQPQHF; J: TRBJ1-5; D: .; V: TRBV2; length: 16; size: many
DNA: TGTGCCAGCCCTCAGCGGGGGGAAGGAGATACGCAGTATTTT; CDR3: CASPQRGEGDTQYF; J: TRBJ2-3; D: TRBD2; V: TRBV2; length: 14; size: many
DNA: TGTGCCAGCAAAGAAGATCAGACAACTAATGAAAAACTGTTTTTT; CDR3: CASKEDQTTNEKLFF; J: TRBJ1-4; D: .; V: TRBV2; length: 15; size: .
DNA: TGCGCCAGCAGCAACGACAGGGGGAATCAGCCCCAGCATTTT; CDR3: CASSNDRGNQPQHF; J: TRBJ1-5; D: TRBD1; V: TRBV4-1; length: 14; size: many
DNA: TGTGCCAGCAGTCCCAGGGGGCGAGACTATGGCTACACCTTC; CDR3: CASSPRGRDYGYTF; J: TRBJ1-2; D: TRBD1; V: TRBV6-1; length: 14; size: many
DNA: TGTGCCAGCAGCCAGGGGAGCGGGGGGGCTACAGATACGCAGTATTTT; CDR3: CASSQGSGGATDTQYF; J: TRBJ2-3; D: TRBD2; V: TRBV13; length: 16; size: few
DNA: TGCGCCAGCAGCTGGGGGAATGCGAACACCGGGGAGCTGTTTTTT; CDR3: CASSWGNANTGELFF; J: TRBJ2-2; D: .; V: TRBV5-1; length: 15; size: many
DNA: TGCAGCGGCAACACAGGGAGTGACTATGGCTACACCTTC; CDR3: CSGNTGSDYGYTF; J: TRBJ1-2; D: .; V: TRBV29-1; length: 13; size: .
DNA: TGTGCCAGCAGTGAAACGGACGGATCCTCTGGAAACACCATATATTTT; CDR3: CASSETDGSSGNTIYF; J: TRBJ1-3; D: .; V: TRBV2; length: 16; size: few
DNA: TGTGCCAGCAGAATGCGGGAGGGATATGAGCAGTTCTTC; CDR3: CASRMREGYEQFF; J: TRBJ2-1; D: TRBD2; V: TRBV6-1; length: 13; size: .
DNA: TGTGCCAGTAGTTTCCGGACTAGCGGGGATACCGGGGAGCTGTTTTTT; CDR3: CASSFRTSGDTGELFF; J: TRBJ2-2; D: TRBD2; V: TRBV19; length: 16; size: .
DNA: TGTGCCAGCAGTGAGACGAAGGGGGCCTTAAGCTATGGCTACACCTTC; CDR3: CASSETKGALSYGYTF; J: TRBJ1-2; D: TRBD1; V: TRBV28; length: 16; size: many
DNA: TGTGCCATCAGGAACGACAGGGGGGAGACCCAGTACTTC; CDR3: CAIRNDRGETQYF; J: TRBJ2-5; D: TRBD1; V: TRBV10-3; length: 13; size: .
DNA: TGTGCCAGCAGTGAAGGACCGAACCTACTCTATGGCTACACCTTC; CDR3: CASSEGPNLLYGYTF; J: TRBJ1-2; D: .; V: TRBV6-1; length: 15; size: many
DNA: TGCAGCGTTGAAGGCCGGACCGGGGGTCCCTCCTACGAGCAGTACTTC; CDR3: CSVEGRTGGPSYEQYF; J: TRBJ2-7; D: .; V: TRBV29-1; length: 16; size: many
DNA: TGTGCCAGTATCCGGCCGGGCACAGCCCGCACTGAAGCTTTCTTT; CDR3: CASIRPGTARTEAFF; J: TRBJ1-1; D: .; V: TRBV19; length: 15; size: .
DNA: TGTGCCAGCAGGGAGGGAAGGCTGGGCACTGAAGCTTTCTTT; CDR3: CASREGRLGTEAFF; J: TRBJ1-1; D: .; V: TRBV6-1; length: 14; size: .
DNA: TGTGCCACCAGCCCAACCCCGGCCGTCAATACGCAGTATTTT; CDR3: CATSPTPAVNTQYF; J: TRBJ2-3; D: .; V: TRBV15; length: 14; size: few
DNA: TGCGCCAGCAGCTTGAACCTGGGGGAAAAACTGTTTTTT; CDR3: CASSLNLGEKLFF; J: TRBJ1-4; D: .; V: TRBV5-1; length: 13; size: many
DNA: TGTGCCAGCAGCTACTCTTTACGAGGTGGGAGCACTGAAGCTTTCTTT; CDR3: CASSYSLRGGSTEAFF; J: TRBJ1-1; D: .; V: TRBV27; length: 16; size: many
DNA: TGTGCCAGCAGTTTTGAAGAGGTTTTCCTCTACTCTGGAAACACCATATATTTT; CDR3: CASSFEEVFLYSGNTIYF; J: TRBJ1-3; D: .; V: TRBV12-3/TRBV12-4; length: 18; size: few
DNA: TGTGCCAGCAGTTTCCGCAGCCCCTATAGCAATCAGCCCCAGCATTTT; CDR3: CASSFRSPYSNQPQHF; J: TRBJ1-5; D: .; V: TRBV12-3/TRBV12-4; length: 16; size: many
DNA: TGCGCCAGCAGCAGCCAAGACCCCCGGACTAGCGGGAGGCGACGTTACAATGAGCAGTTCTTC; CDR3: CASSSQDPRTSGRRRYNEQFF; J: TRBJ2-1; D: TRBD2; V: TRBV5-1; length: 21; size: .
DNA: TGTGCCATCAGTGTAGCGGGAGAATACAATGAGCAGTTCTTC; CDR3: CAISVAGEYNEQFF; J: TRBJ2-1; D: TRBD2; V: TRBV10-3; length: 14; size: many
DNA: TGCAGTGCTAGAGCGGGAGGGGGATTAAATGAGCAGTTCTTC; CDR3: CSARAGGGLNEQFF; J: TRBJ2-1; D: TRBD2; V: TRBV20-1; length: 14; size: many
DNA: TGTGCCAGCAGTTTGCGGTCGAGCTCCTACGAGCAGTACTTC; CDR3: CASSLRSSSYEQYF; J: TRBJ2-7; D: .; V: TRBV6-2/TRBV6-3; length: 14; size: many
DNA: TGTGCCAGCAGCTACGGACTAGCGGTGTCCTACGAGCAGTACTTC; CDR3: CASSYGLAVSYEQYF; J: TRBJ2-7; D: TRBD2; V: TRBV28; length: 15; size: many
DNA: TGTGCCAGCAGCCCAACCGGGACAGGGGGCTCTGGAAACACCATATATTTT; CDR3: CASSPTGTGGSGNTIYF; J: TRBJ1-3; D: TRBD1; V: TRBV27; length: 17; size: .
DNA: TGTGCCAGCAGTGAAGCGATGTGGACAGGACCAACCGGGGAGCTGTTTTTT; CDR3: CASSEAMWTGPTGELFF; J: TRBJ2-2; D: TRBD1; V: TRBV6-1; length: 17; size: .
DNA: TGTGCCAGCAGCCCGGTGGGGGTGGGGACCCAGTACTTC; CDR3: CASSPVGVGTQYF; J: TRBJ2-5; D: .; V: TRBV7-6; length: 13; size: many
DNA: TGTGCCAGCAGTTTCCTAGCGGGAGTAATGGAACCCTACAATGAGCAGTTCTTC; CDR3: CASSFLAGVMEPYNEQFF; J: TRBJ2-1; D: TRBD2; V: TRBV27; length: 18; size: many
DNA: TGTGCCAGCAGCGTAGGGACAGGGATCGGCTACGAGCAGTACTTC; CDR3: CASSVGTGIGYEQYF; J: TRBJ2-7; D: TRBD1; V: TRBV9; length: 15; size: few
DNA: TGTGCCAGCAGTTTTCGGGGCCCCACCTACGAGCAGTACTTC; CDR3: CASSFRGPTYEQYF; J: TRBJ2-7; D: .; V: TRBV27; length: 14; size: many
DNA: TGTGCCAGCGGACCTCTGGGAGATACGCAGTATTTT; CDR3: CASGPLGDTQYF; J: TRBJ2-3; D: .; V: TRBV2; length: 12; size: many
DNA: TGTGCCACCAGTCATCCCGGCACAAATGAGCAGTTCTTC; CDR3: CATSHPGTNEQFF; J: TRBJ2-1; D: .; V: TRBV24-1; length: 13; size: few
DNA: TGTGCCAGCAGCTTAGTCCCTGACGGGGGCAATGAGCAGTTCTTC; CDR3: CASSLVPDGGNEQFF; J: TRBJ2-1; D: .; V: TRBV7-9; length: 15; size: many
DNA: TGTGCCAGCTCACCACCGGGACAGGGGTTTCACAATGAGCAGTTCTTC; CDR3: CASSPPGQGFHNEQFF; J: TRBJ2-1; D: TRBD1; V: TRBV18; length: 16; size: many
DNA: TGTGCCAGCAGTTCCCGTTGGGCGGGACAGGGGGTTTACGAGCAGTACTTC; CDR3: CASSSRWAGQGVYEQYF; J: TRBJ2-7; D: TRBD1; V: TRBV28; length: 17; size: .
DNA: TGCAGCGTTGGTCATAGCGGGAGCTCCTACGAGCAGTACTTC; CDR3: CSVGHSGSSYEQYF; J: TRBJ2-7; D: TRBD2; V: TRBV29-1; length: 14; size: .
DNA: TGTGCCAGCAGCTTAGGCTCTAGGGGGTTCTACGAGCAGTACTTC; CDR3: CASSLGSRGFYEQYF; J: TRBJ2-7; D: .; V: TRBV13; length: 15; size: many
DNA: TGTGCCAGTAGTCGAAGCGCCAGCTCCTACAATGAGCAGTTCTTC; CDR3: CASSRSASSYNEQFF; J: TRBJ2-1; D: .; V: TRBV19; length: 15; size: few
DNA: TGTGCCAGCAGCCATTTGCCGTCCCCCACTGAAGCTTTCTTT; CDR3: CASSHLPSPTEAFF; J: TRBJ1-1; D: .; V: TRBV14; length: 14; size: .